Shown below are 22 T cell receptor beta chains from a single sample sequenced in a study of blood T cell repertoires in COVID-19 (dated by TCRdb to 2019 to 2021). Library prep was done by the immunoSEQ multiplex PCR assay. This is the immuneACCESS table as TCRdb keeps it, with only in-frame sequences that have V and J called. A part of the clones is gone; compared with another copy, unresolved V genes explain less than half, and the rest is unexplained. The sample table shows about 110,000 clones, and 75% to 80% are seen once. In total, the top ten clones hold 16% of the sample. Source material: peripheral blood. These TCRs come from a woman aged 80 or older with active or convalescent COVID-19.

V usage is TRBV5-1 and J usage is TRBJ2-1; a possible D gene is TRBD2 (5 bases). Germline lookup yields CDR1 SGHRS and CDR2 YFSETQ. The V gene lost 5 bases and the J gene lost 4 bases, with 10 bases spanning the gap. This CDR3 spans 13 amino acids. Written as DNA, the CDR3 is TGCGCCAGCAGAACTAGATCTTACAATGAGCAGTTCTTC. Residues: CASRTRSYNEQFF.

This rearrangement joins TRBV11-2 to TRBJ2-7; D perhaps matches TRBD2 (5 bases). This CDR3 is 16 amino acids long. Trimming pared 4 bases from V and 3 bases from J, leaving 19 bases between. Germline values: CDR1 SGHAT, CDR2 FQNNGV. The CDR3 region has the DNA TGTGCCAGCAGCTCCCGGGGTCGCGGCGGCCACTACGAGCAGTACTTC. Translating it yields CASSSRGRGGHYEQYF.

This clone was detected only a few times. The chain carries TRBV7-9 and TRBJ2-1; D is perhaps TRBD2 (5 bases). CDR3 length: 16 residues. Germline CDR1 SEHNR, CDR2 FQNEAQ (reference sequence). Trimming took 3 bases from V and 2 from J, leaving 14 bases between them. CDR3 sequence (DNA): TGTGCCAGCAGCTTCAGCCCGTCGGGAACCTACAATGAGCAGTTCTTC. Protein: CASSFSPSGTYNEQFF. Full variable domain (remainder filled in from reference TRBV7-9 and TRBJ2-1): DTGVSQNPRHKITKRGQNVTFRCDPISEHNRLYWYRQTLGQGPEFLTYFQNEAQLEKSRLLSDRFSAERPKGSFSTLEIQRTEQGDSAMYLCASSFSPSGTYNEQFFGPGTRLTVL.

The V call is TRBV7-3, the J call TRBJ2-1; 14 bases fit TRBD2. Germline loops: CDR1 SGHTA, CDR2 FQGTGA. V lost 5 bases and J lost 7; bases outside the gene matches: 7. This CDR3 has 16 amino acids. CDR3 amino acids: CASSRGTSGSGNEQFF. In DNA, the CDR3 is TGTGCCAGCAGCCGTGGGACTAGCGGGAGTGGAAATGAGCAGTTCTTC.

This clone has only a few counts. CDR3 nucleotide sequence: TGTGCCAGCAGCCTAGGCCGGATTTCAGGGGGCCTCTACGAGCAGTACTTC. Encoded protein: CASSLGRISGGLYEQYF. The rearrangement uses TRBV7-9 and TRBJ2-7; 8 bases line up with TRBD1. The CDR3 runs 17 residues. J was trimmed by 3 bases and V by 5 bases; bases with no gene match: 15. Germline V gives CDR1 SEHNR, CDR2 FQNEAQ (reference sequence).

Concerning this clone: An end of the junction differs from the germline gene, which may be a read error. The chain links TRBV18 to TRBJ2-5; 8 bases are shared with TRBD1. CDR1 is KGHSH, CDR2 LQKENI, per germline. The CDR3 contains 14 residues. The CDR3 is CASSRDRSQEIQYF. The CDR3 DNA sequence: TGTGCCAGCTCACGGGACAGGTCACAAGAGATCCAGTACTTC.

This chain links TRBV4-1 with TRBJ2-7, with D perhaps matching TRBD2 (5 bases). V was clipped by 6 bases and J by 1 base, with 13 bases between them. The CDR3 has 14 amino acids. Germline V gene data show CDR1 as MGHRA and CDR2 as YSYEKL. CDR3: CASRPRASSYEQYF. The CDR3 nucleotides are TGCGCCAGCAGGCCGAGGGCATCTTCCTACGAGCAGTACTTC.

The rearrangement uses TRBV7-3 and TRBJ1-1, with D unresolved. V lost 2 bases and J 0 bases, leaving 7 bases between the germline ends. CDR1 SGHTA and CDR2 FQGTGA come from the germline V gene. The CDR3 runs 14 residues. The CDR3 is CASSLVSVNTEAFF. The CDR3 DNA is TGTGCCAGCAGCTTAGTATCGGTGAACACTGAAGCTTTCTTT.

The chain joins TRBV7-8 to TRBJ2-1, with TRBD2 matching 11 bases. Trimming at V came to 5 bases and at J to 6 bases, leaving 6 bases not matched to a gene. CDR3 length: 15 amino acids. Germline CDR1 reads SGHVS; CDR2 reads FQNEAQ. The CDR3 spells CASSLSGRALNEQFF. DNA for the CDR3: TGTGCCAGCAGCCTTAGCGGGAGGGCCCTCAATGAGCAGTTCTTC.

The chain joins TRBV5-1 to TRBJ2-7; a possible D gene is TRBD1 (5 bases). Germline V CDR1 and CDR2: SGHRS, YFSETQ. Trimming left V 4 bases short and J 2 bases short, with 16 bases between. CDR3 length equals 15 residues. The CDR3 nucleotides read TGCGCCAGCAGCCACCAGGGCCCCCAAACCTACGAGCAGTACTTC. Translating gives CASSHQGPQTYEQYF.

The V call is TRBV19, the J call TRBJ2-7; D is unclear. The V gene's germline CDR1 is LNHDA and CDR2 SQIVND (reference sequence). The CDR3 covers 14 residues. V shed 1 base and J shed 0 bases, with 7 bases lying between them. CDR3 protein: CASSIVASSYEQYF. The CDR3 coding sequence is TGTGCCAGTAGTATAGTCGCCAGCTCCTACGAGCAGTACTTC.

V is TRBV7-9 and J is TRBJ1-1, with D perhaps TRBD1 (6 bases). The CDR3 contains 16 residues. Germline V lookup: CDR1 SEHNR, CDR2 FQNEAQ (reference sequence). V was pared by 2 bases and J by 3 bases, with 16 bases between. As DNA, the CDR3 is TGTGCCAGCAGCTTATGGGACACCAAAGGAGACACTGAAGCTTTCTTT. Protein: CASSLWDTKGDTEAFF.

The rearrangement links TRBV5-4 to TRBJ2-2; TRBD2 matches at 7 bases. The CDR3 extends over 20 amino acids. CDR1 is SGHNT, CDR2 YYREEE, per germline (reference sequence). The V gene end was trimmed by 0 bases and the J gene end by 6 bases; junction bases not matched to a gene: 20. CDR3 nucleotides: TGTGCCAGCAGCTTGGGGGCCCCGGGAGGAGGCGGAACCAGGGCCGGGGAGCTGTTTTTT. It yields the protein CASSLGAPGGGGTRAGELFF.

The chain uses TRBV24-1 and TRBJ1-5; a weak D match, TRBD1 (5 bases). The CDR3 runs 14 residues. Germline V lookup: CDR1 KGHDR, CDR2 SFDVKD. Between the trimmed V and J ends, which lost 3 bases and 5 bases, there was a span of 10 bases. DNA for the CDR3: TGTGCCACCAGTGATCGCGGGGGATATCAGCCCCAGCATTTT. Translated: CATSDRGGYQPQHF.

The chain joins TRBV5-1 to TRBJ2-3, with 11 bases lining up with TRBD2. The CDR3 length is 18 residues. Trimming at V came to 3 bases and at J to 3 bases, leaving 12 bases not matched to a gene. CDR1 SGHRS and CDR2 YFSETQ come from the germline V gene. The CDR3 loop is CASSSSETTSGITDTQYF. Written as DNA, the CDR3 is TGCGCCAGCAGCTCTTCAGAAACGACTAGCGGGATAACAGATACGCAGTATTTT.

In its sample, this clone was seen a few times. V and J are TRBV27 and TRBJ1-4, with 8 bases aligning to TRBD1. Unmatched junction bases numbered 4, after V lost 4 bases and J lost 0 bases. CDR1 and CDR2 from the germline V gene are MNHEY and SMNVEV (reference sequence). The length of the CDR3 is 16 residues. The CDR3 here is CASSSRTGTTNEKLFF. The CDR3 nucleotides read TGTGCCAGCAGTTCCCGGACAGGGACAACTAATGAAAAACTGTTTTTT.

The chain recombines TRBV5-6 with TRBJ1-1, with 7 nucleotides matching TRBD1. The CDR3 spans 16 residues. Germline CDR1 reads SGHDT; CDR2 reads YYEEEE. V shed 4 bases and J 4 bases; nucleotides not matched to a gene: 13. The CDR3 DNA sequence: TGTGCCAGCAGCCCAACAGGGGCCCTTACGGGCACTGAAGCTTTCTTT. Protein product: CASSPTGALTGTEAFF.

The rearrangement uses TRBV2 and TRBJ1-6, with a possible D match to TRBD1 (6 bases). Germline lookup yields CDR1 SNHLY and CDR2 FYNNEI. The CDR3 has 14 amino acids. V was shortened by 6 bases and J by 10 bases, with 16 bases between the two germline ends. Here the CDR3 DNA reads TGTGCCAGCAGCTACAGGGAAGTAGAATCACCCCTCCACTTT. This codes for CASSYREVESPLHF.

The J gene is TRBJ2-2, the V gene TRBV6-5; TRBD1 matches at 11 bases. CDR1 and CDR2 from the germline V gene are MNHEY and SVGAGI. After removal of 2 bases from V and 3 bases from J, the junction contained 2 bases not matched to a gene. The CDR3 has 16 amino acids. In nucleotides, the CDR3 is TGTGCCAGCAGTTACGGGACAGGGGGTTACACCGGGGAGCTGTTTTTT. Its translation: CASSYGTGGYTGELFF.

The gene calls are TRBV3-1 (or the pseudogene TRBV3-2) and TRBJ2-1; tentatively, D is TRBD1 (6 bases). The V and J ends lost 1 base and 4 bases respectively, with 20 bases between them. The CDR3 is made up of 18 amino acids. Germline V CDR1 and CDR2: LGHDT, YNNKEL (reference sequence). The CDR3 DNA reads TGTGCCAGCAGCCAAGGACAAGGCAGGGGATCTGAATACAATGAGCAGTTCTTC. It translates to CASSQGQGRGSEYNEQFF.

The rearrangement uses TRBV27 and TRBJ1-2; unclear D gene. Germline values: CDR1 MNHEY, CDR2 SMNVEV (reference sequence). The V end was cut by 3 bases, the J end by 4 bases, with 6 bases between. The CDR3 spans 12 residues. The CDR3, as DNA: TGTGCCAGCAGTTTTTCCGGCTATGGCTACACCTTC. Its protein is CASSFSGYGYTF.

The chain links TRBV11-1 to TRBJ2-1; TRBD2 matches 11 bases. J gave up 5 bases and V 5 bases, and 2 bases lay outside the gene matches. The CDR3 consists of 14 residues. Germline CDR1 is SGHAT and CDR2 is FQDESV (reference sequence). The CDR3 here is CASSTGLADNEQFF. In nucleotides, the CDR3 is TGTGCCAGCAGCACGGGACTAGCGGACAATGAGCAGTTCTTC.